These 8 T cell receptor beta chains were all obtained from the same sample, sequenced in a study of beta chain features in type 1 diabetes. Expressed TCRB transcripts were sequenced after all isolated RNA was converted to cDNA. Assay: immunoSEQ multiplex PCR; the TCRdb copy retains only in-frame clones and omits some. This table has 900,000 or so clones, 15% to 20% appearing once. Sequencing input: naive CD4+ T cells from blood. The receptors derive from a woman aged 18-30 years in good health.

This clone was counted a few times. The chain couples TRBV15 to TRBJ2-2; a weak D match, TRBD2 (6 bases). The CDR3 has 15 residues. CDR1 is LNHNV and CDR2 is YYDKDF in the germline V gene (reference sequence). The ends were cut back, 1 base at V and 4 bases at J, with 10 bases in the middle. The CDR3 nucleotides read TGTGCCACCAGCAGAGCGGGAGCGGGCACCGGGGAGCTGTTTTTT. Translated, it gives CATSRAGAGTGELFF.

This chain connects TRBV7-2 to TRBJ2-1, with D possibly TRBD2 on 6 matching bases. V shed 5 bases and J shed 1 base, with 12 bases lying between them. The length of the CDR3 is 15 residues. The V gene's germline CDR1 is SGHTA and CDR2 FQGNSA. CDR3 loop: CASSPRDLSYNEQFF. CDR3 DNA: TGTGCCAGCAGCCCCAGGGACTTATCCTACAATGAGCAGTTCTTC.

This clone has more than one count but fewer than ten. The CDR3 sequence is CASSPFDEGTGEQYF. As DNA, the CDR3 is TGTGCCAGCTCACCATTTGACGAGGGGACGGGGGAGCAGTACTTC. The chain links TRBV18 to TRBJ2-7; D possibly matches TRBD1 or TRBD2 (5 bases each). CDR1 and CDR2 (germline): KGHSH, LQKENI. V was clipped by 2 bases and J by 7 bases, with 18 bases between them. The length of the CDR3 is 15 residues.

This clone was observed a few times. The V call is TRBV6-6, the J call TRBJ2-1; D not resolved. The CDR3 contains 14 residues. Germline V gene data show CDR1 as MNHNY and CDR2 as SVGAGI (reference sequence). Trimming shortened V by 6 bases and J by 4 bases, and 13 bases separated the two germline ends. Here the CDR3 reads CASSPTTGYNEQFF. In DNA form, the CDR3 reads TGTGCCAGCAGCCCTACCACCGGGTACAATGAGCAGTTCTTC.

This clone was counted between two and nine times. CDR3: CASRPPRGGTQYF. As DNA, the CDR3 is TGTGCCAGCAGGCCACCCCGGGGGGGTACGCAGTATTTT. The genes are TRBV6-5 and TRBJ2-3, with 8 bases matching TRBD2. Germline V lookup: CDR1 MNHEY, CDR2 SVGAGI. CDR3 length: 13 amino acids. V gave up 6 bases and J gave up 8 bases; unmatched junction bases: 7.

The rearrangement joins TRBV5-1 to TRBJ2-5; a weak D match, TRBD1 (5 bases). The ends were cut back, 0 bases at V and 5 bases at J, with 8 bases in the middle. The CDR3 is 13 amino acids. Germline CDR1 SGHRS, CDR2 YFSETQ. In DNA, the CDR3 is TGCGCCAGCAGCTTGGACAGGTCTGAGACCCAGTACTTC. Translating it yields CASSLDRSETQYF.

This clone was counted a few times. The chain links TRBV7-3 to TRBJ2-7, with 13 bases aligning to TRBD2. CDR3 length equals 15 residues. The germline gives CDR1 SGHTA, CDR2 FQGTGA. J was trimmed by 4 bases and V by 5 bases; bases with no gene match: 5. The CDR3 DNA follows: TGTGCCAGCAGCCGACTAGCGGGAGGTCCTTACGAGCAGTACTTC. Encoded protein: CASSRLAGGPYEQYF.

In this sample, this clone turned up a few times. At one of its ends the junction is not consistent with the germline gene, which may arise from a read error. V gene TRBV7-9 combines with J gene TRBJ1-1; 10 nucleotides align to TRBD1. The V gene's germline CDR1 is SEHNR and CDR2 FQNEAQ (reference sequence). The CDR3 contains 13 residues. CDR3 bases: TGTGCCATTCCGGGACAGGGGAACGCTGAAGCTTTCTTT. It is translated as CAIPGQGNAEAFF.